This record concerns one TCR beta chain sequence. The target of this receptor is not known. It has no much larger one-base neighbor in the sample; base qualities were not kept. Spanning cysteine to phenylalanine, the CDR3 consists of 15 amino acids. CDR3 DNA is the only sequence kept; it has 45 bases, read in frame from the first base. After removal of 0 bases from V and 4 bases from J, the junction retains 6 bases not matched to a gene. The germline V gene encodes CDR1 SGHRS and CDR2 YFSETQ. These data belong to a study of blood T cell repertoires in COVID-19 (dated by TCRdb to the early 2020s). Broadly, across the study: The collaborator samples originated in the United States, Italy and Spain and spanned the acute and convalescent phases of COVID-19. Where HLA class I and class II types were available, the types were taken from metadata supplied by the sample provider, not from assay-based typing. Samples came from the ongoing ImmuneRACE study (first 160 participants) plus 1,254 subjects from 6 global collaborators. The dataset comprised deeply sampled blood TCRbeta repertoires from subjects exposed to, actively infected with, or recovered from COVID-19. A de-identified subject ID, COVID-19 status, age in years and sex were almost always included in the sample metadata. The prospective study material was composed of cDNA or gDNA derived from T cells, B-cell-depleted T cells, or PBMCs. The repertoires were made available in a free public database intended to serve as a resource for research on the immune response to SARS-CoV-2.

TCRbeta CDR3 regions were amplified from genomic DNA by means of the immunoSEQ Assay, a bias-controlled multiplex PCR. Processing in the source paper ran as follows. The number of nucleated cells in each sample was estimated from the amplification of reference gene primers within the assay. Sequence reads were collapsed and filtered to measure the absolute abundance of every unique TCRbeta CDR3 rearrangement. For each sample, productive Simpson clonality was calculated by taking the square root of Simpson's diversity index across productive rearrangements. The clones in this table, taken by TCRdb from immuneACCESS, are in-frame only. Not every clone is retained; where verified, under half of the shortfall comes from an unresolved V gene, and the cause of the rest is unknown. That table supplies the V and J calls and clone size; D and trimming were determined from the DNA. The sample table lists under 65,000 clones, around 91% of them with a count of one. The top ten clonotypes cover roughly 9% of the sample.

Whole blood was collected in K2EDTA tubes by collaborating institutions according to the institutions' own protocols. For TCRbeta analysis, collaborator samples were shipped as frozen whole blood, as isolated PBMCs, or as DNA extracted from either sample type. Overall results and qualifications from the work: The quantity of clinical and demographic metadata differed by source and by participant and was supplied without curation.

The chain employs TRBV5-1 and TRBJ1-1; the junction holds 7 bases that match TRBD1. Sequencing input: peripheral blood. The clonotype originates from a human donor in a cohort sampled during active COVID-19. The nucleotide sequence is TGCGCCAGCAGCTTGGCCCAGGGGGGTGCCACTGAAGCTTTCTTT. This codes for CASSLAQGGATEAFF. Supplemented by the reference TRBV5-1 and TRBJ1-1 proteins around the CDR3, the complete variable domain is KAGVTQTPRYLIKTRGQQVTLSCSPISGHRSVSWYQQTPGQGLQFLFEYFSETQRNKGNFPGRFSGRQFSNSRSEMNVSTLELGDSALYLCASSLAQGGATEAFFGQGTRLTVV.